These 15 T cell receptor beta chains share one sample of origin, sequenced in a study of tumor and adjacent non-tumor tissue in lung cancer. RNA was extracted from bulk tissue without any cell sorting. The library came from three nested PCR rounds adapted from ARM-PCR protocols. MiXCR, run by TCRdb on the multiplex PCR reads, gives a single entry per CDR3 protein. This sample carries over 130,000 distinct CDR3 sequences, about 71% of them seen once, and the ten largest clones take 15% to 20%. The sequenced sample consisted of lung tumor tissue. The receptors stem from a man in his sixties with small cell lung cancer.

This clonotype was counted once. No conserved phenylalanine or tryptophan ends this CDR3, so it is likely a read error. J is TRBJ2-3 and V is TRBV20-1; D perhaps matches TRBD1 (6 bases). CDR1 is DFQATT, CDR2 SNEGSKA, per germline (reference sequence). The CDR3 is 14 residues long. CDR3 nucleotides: TGCAGTGCTCCCGCGGTGGGGGCGGGTGATAAGCAGTATTAT. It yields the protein CSAPAVGAGDKQYY.

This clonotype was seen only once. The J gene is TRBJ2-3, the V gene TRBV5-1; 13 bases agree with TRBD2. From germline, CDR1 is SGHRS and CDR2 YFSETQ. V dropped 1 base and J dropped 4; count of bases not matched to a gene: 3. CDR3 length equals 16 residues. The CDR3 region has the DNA TGCGCCAGCAGCTTGCGCGGACTAGCGGGAGCAGATACGCAGTATTTT. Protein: CASSLRGLAGADTQYF.

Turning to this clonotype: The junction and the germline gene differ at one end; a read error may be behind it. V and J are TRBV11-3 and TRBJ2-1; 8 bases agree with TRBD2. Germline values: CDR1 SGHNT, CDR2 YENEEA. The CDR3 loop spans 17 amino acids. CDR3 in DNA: TGTGCCAGCAGCTCGGGACTAGTGGGAGGGCTCTACAATGAGCGGTTCTTC. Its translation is CASSSGLVGGLYNERFF.

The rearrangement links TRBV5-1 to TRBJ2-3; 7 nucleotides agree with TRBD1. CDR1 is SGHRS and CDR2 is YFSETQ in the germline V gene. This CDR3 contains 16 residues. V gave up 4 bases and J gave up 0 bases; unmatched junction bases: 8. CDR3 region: CASSPRPDRSTDTQYF. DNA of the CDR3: TGCGCCAGCAGCCCCCGTCCGGACAGGAGCACAGATACGCAGTATTTT.

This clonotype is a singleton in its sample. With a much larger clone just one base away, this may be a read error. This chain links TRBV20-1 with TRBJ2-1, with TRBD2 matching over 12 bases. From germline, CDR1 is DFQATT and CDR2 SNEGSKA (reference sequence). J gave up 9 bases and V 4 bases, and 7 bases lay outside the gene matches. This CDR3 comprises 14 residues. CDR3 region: CSAITSGRKIEQFF. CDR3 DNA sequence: TGCAGTGCTATAACTAGCGGGAGGAAGATTGAGCAGTTCTTC.

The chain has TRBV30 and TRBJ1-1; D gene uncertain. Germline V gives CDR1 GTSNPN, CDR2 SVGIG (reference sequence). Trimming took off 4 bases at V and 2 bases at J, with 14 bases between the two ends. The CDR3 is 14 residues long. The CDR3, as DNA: TGTGCCTGGACCCCAGCGTTCGAAAACACTGAAGCTTTCTTT. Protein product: CAWTPAFENTEAFF.

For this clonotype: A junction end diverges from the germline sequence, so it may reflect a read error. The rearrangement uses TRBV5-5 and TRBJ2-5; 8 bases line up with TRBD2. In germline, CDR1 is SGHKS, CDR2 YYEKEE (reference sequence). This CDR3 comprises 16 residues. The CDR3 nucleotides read TGTGCCAGCAGCTTCATTACGGGACTAGGGGACGAGACCCAGCACTTC. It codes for CASSFITGLGDETQHF.

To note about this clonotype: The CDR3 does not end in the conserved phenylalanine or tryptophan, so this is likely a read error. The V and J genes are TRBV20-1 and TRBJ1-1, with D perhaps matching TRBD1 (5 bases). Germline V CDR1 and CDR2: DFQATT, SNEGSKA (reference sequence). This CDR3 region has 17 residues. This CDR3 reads CSASDLVGVQVSADAFS. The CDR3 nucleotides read TGCAGTGCTTCCGACCTCGTGGGGGTCCAAGTGAGCGCTGATGCTTTCTCT.

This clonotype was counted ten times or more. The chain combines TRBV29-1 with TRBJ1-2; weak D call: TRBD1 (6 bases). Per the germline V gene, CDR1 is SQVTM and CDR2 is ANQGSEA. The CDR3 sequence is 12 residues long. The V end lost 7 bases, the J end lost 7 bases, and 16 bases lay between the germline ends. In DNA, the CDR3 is TGCAGCGCCTTGTGGGGGGCGACTGGCTACACCTTC. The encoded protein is CSALWGATGYTF.

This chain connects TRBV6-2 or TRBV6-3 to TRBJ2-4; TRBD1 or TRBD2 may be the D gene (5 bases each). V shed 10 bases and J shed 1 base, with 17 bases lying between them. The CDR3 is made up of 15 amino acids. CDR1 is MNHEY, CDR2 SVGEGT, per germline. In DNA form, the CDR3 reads TGTGCCATCACTGACGGGGACCAGGCCAAAAACATTCAGTACTTC. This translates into CAITDGDQAKNIQYF.

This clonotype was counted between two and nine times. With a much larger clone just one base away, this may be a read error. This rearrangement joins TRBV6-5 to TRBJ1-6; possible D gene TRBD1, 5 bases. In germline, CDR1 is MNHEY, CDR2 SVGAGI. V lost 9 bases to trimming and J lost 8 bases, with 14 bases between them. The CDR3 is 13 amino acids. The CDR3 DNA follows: TGTGCCAGTATGATGGGGGGTTATTCACCCCTCCACTTT. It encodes CASMMGGYSPLHF.

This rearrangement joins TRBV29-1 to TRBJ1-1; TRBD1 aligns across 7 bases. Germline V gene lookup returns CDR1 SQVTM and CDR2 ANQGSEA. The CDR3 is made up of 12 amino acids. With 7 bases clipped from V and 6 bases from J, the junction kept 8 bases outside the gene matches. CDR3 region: CSANRGGSEAFF. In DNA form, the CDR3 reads TGCAGCGCTAACAGGGGAGGTTCTGAAGCTTTCTTT.

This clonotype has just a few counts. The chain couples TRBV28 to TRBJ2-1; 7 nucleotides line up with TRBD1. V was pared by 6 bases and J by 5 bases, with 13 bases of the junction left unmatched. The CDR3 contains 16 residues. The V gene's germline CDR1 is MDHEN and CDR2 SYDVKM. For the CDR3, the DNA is TGTGCCAGCAGCACCTACCCGGGACAGAGAAACAATGAGCAGTTCTTC. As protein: CASSTYPGQRNNEQFF.

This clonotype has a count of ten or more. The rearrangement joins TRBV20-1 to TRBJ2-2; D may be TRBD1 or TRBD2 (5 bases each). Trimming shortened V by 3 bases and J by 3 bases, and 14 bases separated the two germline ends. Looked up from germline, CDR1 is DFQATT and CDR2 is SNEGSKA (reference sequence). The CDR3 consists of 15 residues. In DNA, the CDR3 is TGCAGTGCTAGTCCCCAGGGACGAGACACCGGGGAGCTGTTTTTT. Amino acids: CSASPQGRDTGELFF.

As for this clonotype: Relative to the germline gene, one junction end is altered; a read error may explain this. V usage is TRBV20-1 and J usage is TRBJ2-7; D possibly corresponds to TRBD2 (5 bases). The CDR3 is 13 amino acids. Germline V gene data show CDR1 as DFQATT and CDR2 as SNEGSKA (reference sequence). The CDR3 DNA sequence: TGCACTGCTAGGGAGCCATCAGATTACGAGCAGTACTTC. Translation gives CTAREPSDYEQYF.